The clone carrying this TCR beta chain was counted between two and nine times. No antigen is known for it. Notes on the study in general: Tumor Treg TCRs overlapped most with tumor naive CD4+ cells. Larger-cohort validation covered only one TCR beta V-J rearrangement. Tumor memory CD4+ T cell TCR gene usage clustered with blood and lymph node memory CD4+ cells and lymph node naive CD4+ cells.

Full-length variable regions came from constant-region reverse primers plus semi-nested Nested Universal Primer A PCR. From the 5' RACE reads, TCRdb called clonotypes with MiXCR, one entry per CDR3 protein. The repertoire holds fewer than 65,000 distinct CDR3 sequences, with less than 25% as singletons. Cells sorted as Tregs were CD4+, CD25+ and CD127-/low. The germline V gene encodes CDR1 MDHEN and CDR2 SYDVKM. This CDR3 is 13 amino acids long. Trimming took 5 bases from V and 9 from J; bases not matched to a gene: 9. This sequence was found in a female donor with breast cancer. The rearrangement uses TRBV28 and TRBJ1-2; 7 bases line up with TRBD1. Sequenced sample: tumor-infiltrating Tregs sorted from the breast tumor. CDR3 amino acids: CASSNDRVRRYTF. The CDR3 DNA reads TGTGCCAGCAGTAACGACAGGGTGAGACGCTACACCTTC.